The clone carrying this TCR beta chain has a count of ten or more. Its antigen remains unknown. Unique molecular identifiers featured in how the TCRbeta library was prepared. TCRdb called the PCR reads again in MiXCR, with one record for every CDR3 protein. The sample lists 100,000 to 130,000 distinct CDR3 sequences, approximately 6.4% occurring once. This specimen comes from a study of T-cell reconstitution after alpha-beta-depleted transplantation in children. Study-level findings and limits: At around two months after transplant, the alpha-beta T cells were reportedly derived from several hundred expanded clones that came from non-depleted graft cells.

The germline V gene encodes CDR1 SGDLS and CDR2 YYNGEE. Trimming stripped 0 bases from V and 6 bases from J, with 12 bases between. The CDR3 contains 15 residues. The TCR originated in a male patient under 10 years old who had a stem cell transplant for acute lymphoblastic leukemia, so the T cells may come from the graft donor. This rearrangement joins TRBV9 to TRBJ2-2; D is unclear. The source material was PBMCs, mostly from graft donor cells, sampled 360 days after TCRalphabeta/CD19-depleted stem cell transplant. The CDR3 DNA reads TGTGCCAGCAGCGTAGTTGGTCGACCCGCCGGGGAGCTGTTTTTT. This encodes CASSVVGRPAGELFF.